This T cell receptor (beta chain) emerged from a study of T cell responses to AZD1222 COVID-19 vaccine (dated by TCRdb to about 2021). Study-wide context: AZD1222 recipients whose second dose came at about 4 weeks and those whose second dose came at about 12 weeks were combined into one group, since spike-specific TCR depth and breadth did not differ between the two schedules. Trial participants were enrolled by age into 18-55, 56-69 and 70-plus year subgroups, with 148, 28 and 57 TCR-sequenced participants respectively. TCR sequencing was performed for about 250 trial participants, of whom 200 to 220 were given two doses of AZD1222 and around 25 were given two doses of MenACWY control vaccine.

The CDR3 regions of human TCRbeta chains were subjected to immunosequencing. Turning to the authors' computational methods: TCRs in the repertoires were matched against a reference library of SARS-CoV-2-specific TCRs that had been generated with the MIRA antigen-specificity platform. Breadth was defined as the fraction of unique TCRs that were SARS-CoV-2-associated, and depth was defined as the fraction of total T cells that were SARS-CoV-2-associated. Using the MIRA data, each spike-specific TCR was assigned both to the spike region to which the TCR was reactive and to a CD4 or CD8 class. Log10-transformed breadth and depth values were compared by one-way ANOVA with Sidak's multiple comparisons tests. TCRdb obtained this table from immuneACCESS and retained in-frame rearrangements with V and J assigned. These tables miss some clones; where compared with another copy, unresolved V genes account for less than half of the shortfall, and the remainder is unexplained. That table is the source of V, J and clone size, and D and trimming were worked out from the DNA. The sample table holds over 150,000 clones, of which 92% were seen once. The top ten clones comprise over 9.5% of the sample.

On this clone: The antigen it recognizes is unknown. One base away there is no much larger clone; base qualities are not given.

Read against the paper, the sample's time point label means: baseline before first vaccination. Vaccinee samples were obtained from the UK trials COV001 and COV002, which included a single-blind randomized controlled phase 2/3 trial of AZD1222 (ChAdOx1 nCoV-19) in healthy adults. For TCRbeta chain sequencing, PBMC samples from trial participants were taken at day 0 and at day 28 after the second dose. The study at large found these results: CD4 TCRs associated with the vaccine covered the entire spike protein, and the dominant responses were in regions 160-218 and 743-854. Conclusions about previously exposed vaccinees are limited, since just 5 or 6 AZD1222 recipients were seropositive for SARS-CoV-2 at baseline. Most participants were white British and females outnumbered males, and the authors suggested that clonal diversity may have been underestimated. Because no samples from the day 14 peak response were available, repertoires could be characterized only after the peak T cell response. Nearly half of unique spike-specific TCRs reportedly recognized epitopes outside regions mutated in the B.1.351 and B.1.1.7 variants. The 56-69-year group was small, and its depth increase did not reach significance, likely because of low power. After two AZD1222 doses, spike-specific TCR breadth and depth were significantly higher than at day 0 and than in MenACWY recipients.

CDR1 and CDR2, per the germline V gene, are SGHTA and FQGNSA. V lost 5 bases and J lost 1 base, and the count of bases not matched to a germline gene is 10. The CDR3 contains 17 residues, cysteine and phenylalanine counted. Solely the CDR3 DNA is kept, with 51 bases framed from the first base. The sequence was obtained from an adult in good health. The material was peripheral blood, obtained on day 0 of AZD1222 vaccination. In this chain, TRBV7-2 is recombined with TRBJ2-5; 10 central nucleotides agree with TRBD2. The base sequence is TGTGCCAGCAGCAAAACGGTGCTAGCGGGGGCCCAAGAGACCCAGTACTTC. It translates as CASSKTVLAGAQETQYF.